Following are 8 T cell receptor beta chains from one sample sequenced in a study of beta chain features in type 1 diabetes. Expressed TCRB transcripts were sequenced after all isolated RNA was converted to cDNA. The method was immunoSEQ multiplex PCR; TCRdb's version includes in-frame clones alone and lacks a portion of them. The sample consists of hundreds of thousands of clones, 17% of them appearing once. Sequences were obtained from naive CD4+ T cells from blood. The receptors here all came from a woman aged 18 to 35 in good health.

This clone was observed a few times. The V gene is TRBV7-9, the J gene TRBJ2-2; TRBD1 agrees at 7 bases. The CDR3 loop spans 15 amino acids. Unmatched junction bases numbered 8, after V lost 5 bases and J lost 5 bases. Germline loops: CDR1 SEHNR, CDR2 FQNEAQ (reference sequence). As DNA, the CDR3 is TGTGCCAGCAGCCTCCGGGACAGCCAGACCGGGGAGCTGTTTTTT. Encoded protein: CASSLRDSQTGELFF.

The J gene is TRBJ2-4, the V gene TRBV7-2; TRBD1 might be the D (6 bases). Germline loops: CDR1 SGHTA, CDR2 FQGNSA. The V and J ends lost 5 bases and 6 bases respectively, with 14 bases between them. The CDR3 has 14 residues. CDR3 DNA: TGTGCCAGCAGCCTAAGGGACACCTCAAACATTCAGTACTTC. This encodes CASSLRDTSNIQYF.

The rearrangement joins TRBV28 to TRBJ2-3; 9 bases map to TRBD1. Germline values: CDR1 MDHEN, CDR2 SYDVKM. The CDR3 has 17 amino acids. Trimming removed 0 bases from V and 6 bases from J; junction bases left unmatched: 10. In nucleotides, the CDR3 is TGTGCCAGCAGTTTATGGGACCCCCGGGACAGGGAGGATACGCAGTATTTT. This sequence encodes CASSLWDPRDREDTQYF.

The chain employs TRBV11-1 and TRBJ2-3; weak D call: TRBD1 (5 bases). V shed 3 bases and J shed 2 bases, with 15 bases lying between them. This CDR3 spans 16 amino acids. Germline CDR1 SGHAT, CDR2 FQDESV (reference sequence). The CDR3 region has the DNA TGTGCCAGCAGCTTTCAGGGATATGCCCTCACAGATACGCAGTATTTT. Protein: CASSFQGYALTDTQYF.

This clone was counted a few times. The rearrangement joins TRBV28 to TRBJ1-4; 8 positions match TRBD1. Trimming cost V 5 bases and J 8 bases; bases outside gene matches: 7. The V gene's germline CDR1 is MDHEN and CDR2 SYDVKM. The CDR3 has 14 residues. The DNA of the CDR3 is TGTGCCAGCAGTGACAGGGGAGGTAGCGAAAAACTGTTTTTT. Its protein product is CASSDRGGSEKLFF. Drawing the rest from reference TRBV28 and TRBJ1-4, the complete variable domain is DVKVTQSSRYLVKRTGEKVFLECVQDMDHENMFWYRQDPGLGLRLIYFSYDVKMKEKGDIPEGYSVSREKKERFSLILESASTNQTSMYLCASSDRGGSEKLFFGSGTQLSVL.

The chain uses TRBV6-5 and TRBJ2-3, with TRBD2 matching 9 bases. V lost 8 bases and J lost 5; bases outside the gene matches: 5. Germline CDR1 and CDR2: MNHEY and SVGAGI. The CDR3 loop spans 13 amino acids. CDR3 bases: TGTGCCAGCCGGACTAGCGATGTAGATACGCAGTATTTT. Its protein is CASRTSDVDTQYF.

This chain's CDR3 is CASSYYDGNQPQHF. CDR3 DNA sequence: TGTGCCAGCAGCTATTACGACGGCAATCAGCCCCAGCATTTT. This rearrangement joins TRBV5-6 to TRBJ1-5; D is undetermined. The length of the CDR3 is 14 residues. Germline CDR1 and CDR2: SGHDT and YYEEEE. Trimming shortened V by 3 bases and J by 2 bases, and 9 bases separated the two germline ends. Using reference TRBV5-6 and TRBJ1-5 for the parts outside the CDR3, the full variable domain is DAGVTQSPTHLIKTRGQQVTLRCSPKSGHDTVSWYQQALGQGPQFIFQYYEEEERQRGNFPDRFSGHQFPNYSSELNVNALLLGDSALYLCASSYYDGNQPQHFGDGTRLSIL.

CDR3 nucleotides: TGTGCCAGCAGCGCCAGTAATAGCAATCAGCCCCAGCATTTT. Protein product: CASSASNSNQPQHF. This chain links TRBV2 with TRBJ1-5; D uncertain. CDR3 length: 14 residues. The germline gives CDR1 SNHLY, CDR2 FYNNEI. V shed 6 bases and J shed 0 bases, with 9 bases lying between them.